Presented here are 9 T cell receptor beta chains from one specimen sequenced in a study of prognosis after radiotherapy for stage I lung cancer. CDR3 of TCR beta was amplified from genomic DNA via a two-round multiplex PCR. Primers (each specific to one TRBV or TRBJ gene) were used in first-round PCR. In TCRdb, the multiplex PCR reads were re-called with MiXCR into one record per CDR3 protein. There are roughly 30,000 distinct CDR3 sequences in the sample; less than 45% occur only once, and around 16% lies in the top ten. The material was PBMCs, obtained before or after stereotactic body radiation therapy (not recorded which). These receptors were collected from a donor aged 50 or older with non-small cell lung cancer.

Comment on this clonotype: Given a much more abundant clone one base away, this may be a read error. The chain is built from TRBV14 and TRBJ1-1, with D unclear. The V gene lost 5 bases and the J gene lost 8 bases, with 12 bases spanning the gap. The CDR3 runs 12 residues. The germline V gene encodes CDR1 SGHDN and CDR2 FVKESK. CDR3 in amino acids: CASSSQGNEAFF. CDR3 bases: TGTGCCAGCAGCTCGCAAGGTAACGAAGCTTTCTTT.

Many counts were recorded for this clonotype. The V call is TRBV27, the J call TRBJ2-1, with 10 bases aligning to TRBD2. With 3 bases clipped from V and 6 bases from J, the junction kept 8 bases outside the gene matches. CDR3 length equals 16 residues. Germline values: CDR1 MNHEY, CDR2 SMNVEV (reference sequence). CDR3 amino acids: CASSFTAGGGPNEQFF. The CDR3, as DNA: TGTGCCAGCAGTTTTACAGCGGGAGGGGGGCCCAATGAGCAGTTCTTC.

This clonotype was seen ten or more times. The chain combines TRBV28 with TRBJ1-2; tentatively, D is TRBD1 (5 bases). The germline gives CDR1 MDHEN, CDR2 SYDVKM. The CDR3 runs to 14 residues. V was pared by 6 bases and J by 8 bases, with 19 bases between. CDR3 nucleotides: TGTGCCAGCAGGATCATAGACAGATCCCTCGGCTACACCTTC. Amino acid sequence: CASRIIDRSLGYTF.

Concerning this clonotype: A far larger clone lies a single base away; this is likely a read error. CDR3 sequence (DNA): TGTGCCAGCAGCGGTGATCATCGGGACACCCAGTACTTC. Its translation: CASSGDHRDTQYF. V gene TRBV6-2 or TRBV6-3 combines with J gene TRBJ2-5, with D possibly called TRBD1 or TRBD2 (5 bases each). V lost 6 bases, J lost 8 bases, and 16 bases lay in between. The germline V gene has CDR1 MNHEY and CDR2 SVGEGT. The CDR3 has 13 amino acids.

This clonotype has a handful of counts. This may be a read error: a much more frequent sequence differs by one nucleotide. The chain recombines TRBV12-3 or TRBV12-4 with TRBJ1-4; 9 bases map to TRBD1. CDR3 length: 17 residues. With 6 bases clipped from V and 9 bases from J, the junction kept 17 bases outside the gene matches. This CDR3 reads CASSQGGQGGGGKKLFF. Written as DNA, the CDR3 is TGTGCCAGCAGCCAAGGGGGACAGGGTGGGGGAGGTAAAAAACTGTTTTTT.

This clonotype has a count of ten or more. The CDR3 here is CASSLLGNDLNTEAFF. CDR3 coding DNA: TGTGCCAGCAGTCTACTTGGTAACGACCTGAACACTGAAGCTTTCTTT. This rearrangement joins TRBV12-3 or TRBV12-4 to TRBJ1-1, with unresolved D. V shed 5 bases and J shed 0 bases, with 16 bases lying between them. The CDR3 covers 16 residues.

Ten or more counts support this clonotype. This chain joins TRBV9 and TRBJ1-6; possible D gene TRBD1, 5 bases. This CDR3 is 15 amino acids long. From germline, CDR1 is SGDLS and CDR2 YYNGEE. The V and J ends lost 3 bases and 6 bases respectively, with 13 bases between them. The CDR3 bases are TGTGCCAGCAGCGGGGACCGAGTCCCTAATTCACCCCTCCACTTT. Translating it yields CASSGDRVPNSPLHF. Complete variable domain (other parts from reference TRBV9 and TRBJ1-6): DSGVTQTPKHLITATGQRVTLRCSPRSGDLSVYWYQQSLDQGLQFLIQYYNGEERAKGNILERFSAQQFPDLHSELNLSSLELGDSALYFCASSGDRVPNSPLHFGNGTRLTVT.

Ten or more counts support this clonotype. The V call is TRBV20-1, the J call TRBJ2-1, with D possibly TRBD2 on 7 matching bases. V was cut by 1 base and J by 6 bases, with 13 bases left in between. Germline CDR1 is DFQATT and CDR2 is SNEGSKA (reference sequence). The CDR3 extends over 14 amino acids. CDR3 in DNA: TGCAGTGCTAGAGGACGGGGGGCCGGCAATGAGCAGTTCTTC. Protein sequence: CSARGRGAGNEQFF.

This clonotype has a count of ten or more. The rearrangement links TRBV25-1 to TRBJ1-5, with D maybe TRBD1 (5 bases). V lost 7 bases, J lost 1 base, and 11 bases lay in between. This CDR3 contains 14 residues. The germline gives CDR1 MGHDK, CDR2 SYGVNS. The CDR3 DNA follows: TGTGCCAGCATTTGGGCAGGGAGCAATCAGCCCCAGCATTTT. It specifies CASIWAGSNQPQHF. The full variable domain, rest sourced from reference TRBV25-1 and TRBJ1-5, is EADIYQTPRYLVIGTGKKITLECSQTMGHDKMYWYQQDPGMELHLIHYSYGVNSTEKGDLSSESTVSRIRTEHFPLTLESARPSHTSQYLCASIWAGSNQPQHFGDGTRLSIL.